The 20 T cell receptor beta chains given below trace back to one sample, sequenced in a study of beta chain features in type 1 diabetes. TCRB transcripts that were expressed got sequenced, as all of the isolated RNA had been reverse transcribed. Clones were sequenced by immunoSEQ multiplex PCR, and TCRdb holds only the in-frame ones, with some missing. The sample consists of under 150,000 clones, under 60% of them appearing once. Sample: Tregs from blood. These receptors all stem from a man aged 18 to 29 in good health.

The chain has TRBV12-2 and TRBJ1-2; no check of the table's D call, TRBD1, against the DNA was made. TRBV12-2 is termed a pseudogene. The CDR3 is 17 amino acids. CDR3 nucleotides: TGTGCAAGTCGCTTGGGGACTAACAGGGGGCCTAACTATGGCTACACCTTC. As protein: CASRLGTNRGPNYGYTF.

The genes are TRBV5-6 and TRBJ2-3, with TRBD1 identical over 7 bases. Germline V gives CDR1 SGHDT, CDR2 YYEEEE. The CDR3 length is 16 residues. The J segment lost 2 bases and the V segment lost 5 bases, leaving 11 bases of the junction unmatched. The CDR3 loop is CASRQGLWANTDTQYF. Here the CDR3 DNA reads TGTGCCAGCAGACAGGGGCTTTGGGCTAACACAGATACGCAGTATTTT.

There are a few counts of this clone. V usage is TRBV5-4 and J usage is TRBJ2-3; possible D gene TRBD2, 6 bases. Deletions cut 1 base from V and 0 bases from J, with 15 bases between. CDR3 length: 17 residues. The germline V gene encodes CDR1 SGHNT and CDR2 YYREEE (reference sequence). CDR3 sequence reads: CASSLYRGLTSTDTQYF. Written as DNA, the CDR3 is TGTGCCAGCAGCTTGTATCGTGGACTAACGAGCACAGATACGCAGTATTTT.

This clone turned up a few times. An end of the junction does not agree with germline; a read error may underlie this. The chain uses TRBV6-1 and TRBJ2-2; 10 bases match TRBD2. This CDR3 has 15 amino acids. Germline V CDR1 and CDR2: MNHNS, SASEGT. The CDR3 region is CASSPGLANTRELFF. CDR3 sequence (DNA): TGTGCCAGCAGCCCGGGACTAGCGAACACCCGGGAGCTGTTTTTT.

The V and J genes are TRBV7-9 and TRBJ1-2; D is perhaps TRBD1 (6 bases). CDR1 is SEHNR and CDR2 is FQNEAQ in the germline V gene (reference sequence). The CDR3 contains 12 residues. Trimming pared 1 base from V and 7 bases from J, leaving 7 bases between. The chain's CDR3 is CASSLDRAGYTF. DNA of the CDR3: TGTGCCAGCAGCTTAGACAGGGCTGGCTACACCTTC.

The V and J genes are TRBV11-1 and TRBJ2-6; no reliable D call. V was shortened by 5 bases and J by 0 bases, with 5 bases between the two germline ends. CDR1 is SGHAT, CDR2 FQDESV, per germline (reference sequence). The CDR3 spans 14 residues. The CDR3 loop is CASSSISGANVLTF. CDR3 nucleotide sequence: TGTGCCAGCAGCAGCATCTCTGGGGCCAACGTCCTGACTTTC.

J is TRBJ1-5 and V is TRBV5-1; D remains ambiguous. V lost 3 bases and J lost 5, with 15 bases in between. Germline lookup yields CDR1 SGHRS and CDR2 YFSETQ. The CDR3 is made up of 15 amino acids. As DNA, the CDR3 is TGCGCCAGCAGCTGGAACGGGTTCGGCGATCAGCCCCAGCATTTT. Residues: CASSWNGFGDQPQHF.

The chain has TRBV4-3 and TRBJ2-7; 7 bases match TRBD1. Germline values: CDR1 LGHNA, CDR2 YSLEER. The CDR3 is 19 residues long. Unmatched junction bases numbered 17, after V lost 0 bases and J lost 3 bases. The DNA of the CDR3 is TGCGCCAGCAGCCAAGATCTGTTAGGGGACAGAAAGGGTCTCTACGAGCAGTACTTC. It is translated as CASSQDLLGDRKGLYEQYF.

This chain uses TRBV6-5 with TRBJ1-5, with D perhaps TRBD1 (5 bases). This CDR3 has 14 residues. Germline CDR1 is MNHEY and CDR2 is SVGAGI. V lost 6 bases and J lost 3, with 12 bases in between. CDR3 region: CASSTGGFNQPQHF. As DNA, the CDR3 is TGTGCCAGCAGCACGGGGGGTTTCAATCAGCCCCAGCATTTT.

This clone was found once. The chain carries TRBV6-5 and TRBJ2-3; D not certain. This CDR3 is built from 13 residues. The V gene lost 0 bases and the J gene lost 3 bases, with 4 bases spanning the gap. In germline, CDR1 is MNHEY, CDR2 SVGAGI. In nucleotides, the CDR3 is TGTGCCAGCAGTTACTCCAAAACAGATACGCAGTATTTT. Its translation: CASSYSKTDTQYF.

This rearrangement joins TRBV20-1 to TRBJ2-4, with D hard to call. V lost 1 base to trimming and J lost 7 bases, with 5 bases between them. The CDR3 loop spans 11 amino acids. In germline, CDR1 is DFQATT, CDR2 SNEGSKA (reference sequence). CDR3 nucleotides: TGCAGTGCTAGAGTGGGCAACATTCAGTACTTC. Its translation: CSARVGNIQYF.

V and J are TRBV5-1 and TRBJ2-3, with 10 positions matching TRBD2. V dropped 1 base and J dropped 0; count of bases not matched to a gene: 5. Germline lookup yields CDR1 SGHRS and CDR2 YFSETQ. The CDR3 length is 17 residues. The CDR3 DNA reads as TGCGCCAGCAGCTTGAATAGCGGGGGGATAAGCACAGATACGCAGTATTTT. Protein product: CASSLNSGGISTDTQYF.

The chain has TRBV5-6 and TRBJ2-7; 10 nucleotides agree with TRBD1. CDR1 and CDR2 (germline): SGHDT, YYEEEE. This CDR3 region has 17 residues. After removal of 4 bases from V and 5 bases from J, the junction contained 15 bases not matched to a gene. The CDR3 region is CASSLITGTGVFDEQYF. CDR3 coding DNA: TGTGCCAGCAGCCTGATTACCGGGACAGGGGTTTTCGACGAGCAGTACTTC.

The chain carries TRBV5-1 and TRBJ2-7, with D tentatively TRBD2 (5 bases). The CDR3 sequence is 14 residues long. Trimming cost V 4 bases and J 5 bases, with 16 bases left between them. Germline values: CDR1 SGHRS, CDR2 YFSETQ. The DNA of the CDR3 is TGCGCCAGCAGCCCGGGGAATATAAAAAACGAGCAGTACTTC. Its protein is CASSPGNIKNEQYF. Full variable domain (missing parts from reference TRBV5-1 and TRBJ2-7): KAGVTQTPRYLIKTRGQQVTLSCSPISGHRSVSWYQQTPGQGLQFLFEYFSETQRNKGNFPGRFSGRQFSNSRSEMNVSTLELGDSALYLCASSPGNIKNEQYFGPGTRLTVT.

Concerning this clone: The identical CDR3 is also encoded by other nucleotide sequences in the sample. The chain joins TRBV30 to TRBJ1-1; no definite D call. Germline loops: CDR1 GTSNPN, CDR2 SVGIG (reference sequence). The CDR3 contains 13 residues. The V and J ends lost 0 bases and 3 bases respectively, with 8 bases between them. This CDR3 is CAWSVRGDTEAFF. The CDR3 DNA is TGTGCCTGGAGTGTACGCGGGGACACTGAAGCTTTCTTT.

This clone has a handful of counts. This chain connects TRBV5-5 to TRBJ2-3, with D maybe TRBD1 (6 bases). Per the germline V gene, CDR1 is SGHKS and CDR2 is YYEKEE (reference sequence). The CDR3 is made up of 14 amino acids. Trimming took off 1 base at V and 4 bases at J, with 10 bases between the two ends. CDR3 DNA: TGTGCCAGCAGCTTGTTGCAGGGGTCAGATACGCAGTATTTT. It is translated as CASSLLQGSDTQYF.

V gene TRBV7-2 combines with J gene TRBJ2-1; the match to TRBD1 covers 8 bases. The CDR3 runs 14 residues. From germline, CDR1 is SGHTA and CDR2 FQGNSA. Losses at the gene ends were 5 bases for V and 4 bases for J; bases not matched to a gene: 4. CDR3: CASSATGGYNEQFF. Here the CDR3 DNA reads TGTGCCAGCAGCGCTACAGGGGGTTACAATGAGCAGTTCTTC.

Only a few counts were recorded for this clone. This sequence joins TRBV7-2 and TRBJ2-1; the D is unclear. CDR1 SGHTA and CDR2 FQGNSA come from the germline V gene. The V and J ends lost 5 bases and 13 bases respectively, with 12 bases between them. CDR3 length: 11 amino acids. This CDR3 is CASSNNLLQFF. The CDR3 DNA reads TGTGCCAGCAGCAACAACTTACTACAGTTCTTC. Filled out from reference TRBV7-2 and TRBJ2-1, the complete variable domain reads GAGVSQSPSNKVTEKGKDVELRCDPISGHTALYWYRQSLGQGLEFLIYFQGNSAPDKSGLPSDRFSAERTGGSVSTLTIQRTQQEDSAVYLCASSNNLLQFFGPGTRLTVL.

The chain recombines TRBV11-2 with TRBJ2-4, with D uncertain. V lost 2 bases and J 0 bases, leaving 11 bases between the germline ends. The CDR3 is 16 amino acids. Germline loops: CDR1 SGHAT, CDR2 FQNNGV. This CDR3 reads CASSLSSLLAKNIQYF. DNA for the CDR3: TGTGCCAGCAGCTTATCCTCATTACTAGCCAAAAACATTCAGTACTTC.

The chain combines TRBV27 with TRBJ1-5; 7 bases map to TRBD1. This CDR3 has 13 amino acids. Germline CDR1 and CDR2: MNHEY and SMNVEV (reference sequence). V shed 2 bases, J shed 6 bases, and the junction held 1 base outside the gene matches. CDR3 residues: CASSLQGGQPQHF. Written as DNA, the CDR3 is TGTGCCAGCAGTTTACAGGGGGGTCAGCCCCAGCATTTT.